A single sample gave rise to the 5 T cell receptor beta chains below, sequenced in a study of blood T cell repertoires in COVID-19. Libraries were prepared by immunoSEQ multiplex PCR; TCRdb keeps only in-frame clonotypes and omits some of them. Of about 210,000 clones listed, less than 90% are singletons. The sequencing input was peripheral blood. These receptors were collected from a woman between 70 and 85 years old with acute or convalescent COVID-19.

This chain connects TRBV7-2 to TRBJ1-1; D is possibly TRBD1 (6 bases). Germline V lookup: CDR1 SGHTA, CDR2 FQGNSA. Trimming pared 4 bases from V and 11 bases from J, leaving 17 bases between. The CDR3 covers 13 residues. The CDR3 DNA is TGTGCCAGCAGCTCTTTTGGACAGACTCCGGCTTTCTTT. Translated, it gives CASSSFGQTPAFF.

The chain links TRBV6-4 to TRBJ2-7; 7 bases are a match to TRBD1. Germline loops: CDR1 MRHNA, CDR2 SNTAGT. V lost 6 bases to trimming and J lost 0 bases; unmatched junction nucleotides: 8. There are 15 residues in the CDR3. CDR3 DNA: TGTGCCAGCAGAGTACAGGGGCGCTTCTCCTACGAGCAGTACTTC. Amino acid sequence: CASRVQGRFSYEQYF.

CDR3 sequence: CASTGGYGYTF. CDR3 sequence (DNA): TGTGCCAGCACGGGAGGCTATGGCTACACCTTC. This chain connects TRBV5-4 to TRBJ1-2; no clear D gene. Germline CDR1 reads SGHNT; CDR2 reads YYREEE (reference sequence). The V end was cut by 6 bases, the J end by 4 bases, with 7 bases between. The CDR3 sequence is 11 residues long.

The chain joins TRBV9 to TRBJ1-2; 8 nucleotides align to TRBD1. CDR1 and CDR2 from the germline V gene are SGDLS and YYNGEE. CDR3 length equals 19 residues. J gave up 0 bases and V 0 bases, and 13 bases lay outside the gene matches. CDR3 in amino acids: CASSVDLWGRGQTNYGYTF. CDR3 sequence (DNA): TGTGCCAGCAGCGTAGACCTCTGGGGCAGGGGGCAAACTAACTATGGCTACACCTTC.

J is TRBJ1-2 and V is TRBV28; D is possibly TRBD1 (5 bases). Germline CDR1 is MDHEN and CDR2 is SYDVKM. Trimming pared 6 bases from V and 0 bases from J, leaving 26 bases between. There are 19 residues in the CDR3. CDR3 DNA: TGTGCCAGCAGCATCGGGGGGACGGGGAGCGGGATACCTAACTATGGCTACACCTTC. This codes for CASSIGGTGSGIPNYGYTF.